The rows below give T cell receptor beta chains drawn from one sample of a study of blood T cell repertoires in COVID-19. Libraries were prepared by immunoSEQ multiplex PCR; TCRdb keeps only in-frame clonotypes and omits some of them. Found here are around 170,000 clones, around 84% of them singletons; the top ten hold 13% to 15%. The specimen sequenced was peripheral blood. These TCRs come from a man aged 25 to 45 with active or convalescent COVID-19. Each CDR3 is given with its conserved first and last residue. The D gene is left open where the match is weak. For some rows the clone size is stated as once, few or many, or as a class when expanded; others skip it.

>TRBJ2-1|-|TRBV13|TRBD2
TGTGCCAGCAGCTTAGTTCAGGGGGGTAGCGGGAGGCGGAATGAGCAGTTCTTC
CASSLVQGGSGRRNEQFF
>TRBJ2-1|-|TRBV6-2/TRBV6-3|-
TGTGCCAGCAGTGTGGACGGGGTGGCCTACAATGAGCAGTTCTTC
CASSVDGVAYNEQFF
>TRBJ2-5|-|TRBV6-2/TRBV6-3|TRBD2
TGTGCCAGCAGTTTACTAGCGGGCGCCATACAAGAGACCCAGTACTTC
CASSLLAGAIQETQYF
>TRBJ1-2|-|TRBV9|-
TGTGCCAGCAGCGGAATGGACAGCGGCGTTGGCTACACCTTC
CASSGMDSGVGYTF
>TRBJ2-7|-|TRBV7-6|TRBD2
TGTGCCAGCAGCTCTCCCCCGGGACTAGCGGAGCCCTATCACTACGAGCAGTACTTC
CASSSPPGLAEPYHYEQYF
>TRBJ2-2|-|TRBV11-3|TRBD1
TGTGCCAGCAGCCCCGCGGACAGGAGCACCGGGGAGCTGTTTTTT
CASSPADRSTGELFF
>TRBJ1-5|-|TRBV19|TRBD1
TGTGCCAGTAGCTCAACGGACAGGACTAGCAATCAGCCCCAGCATTTT
CASSSTDRTSNQPQHF
>TRBJ1-6|-|TRBV5-4|TRBD1
TGTGCCAGCAGCCCGGGACAGGGACATAATTCACCCCTCCACTTT
CASSPGQGHNSPLHF
>TRBJ1-2|once|TRBV12-3/TRBV12-4|-
TGTGCCAGCAGGCAGGGGAGGGCCTATGGCTACACCTTC
CASRQGRAYGYTF
>TRBJ2-1|-|TRBV9|TRBD2
TGTGCCAGCAGCGCCCTCGGACTAGCGGGAAACAATGAGCAGTTCTTC
CASSALGLAGNNEQFF
>TRBJ1-1|few|TRBV4-1|-
TGCGCCAGCAGCCAAGGATCTATCAACACTGAAGCTTTCTTT
CASSQGSINTEAFF
>TRBJ2-6|-|TRBV6-2/TRBV6-3|TRBD1
TGTGCCAGCAGCCCCCGACAGGGGGAATTCTCTGGGGCCAACGTCCTGACTTTC
CASSPRQGEFSGANVLTF
>TRBJ2-3|-|TRBV12-5|TRBD2
TGTGCTAGTGGTTCCGCCCCCATAGCGGGAGGTGGAGATACGCAGTATTTT
CASGSAPIAGGGDTQYF
>TRBJ2-3|-|TRBV24-1|-
TGTGCCACCAGTGCCGAGTTTCTCACAGATACGCAGTATTTT
CATSAEFLTDTQYF
>TRBJ2-1|-|TRBV9|TRBD2
TGTGCCAGCAGCGTTGCTGCGGCGGGAGGTTGGAATGAGCAGTTCTTC
CASSVAAAGGWNEQFF
>TRBJ2-7|-|TRBV7-8|TRBD2
TGTGCCAGCACTCTAACCATGGGCGGGAGAGCGTGGGAGCAGTACTTC
CASTLTMGGRAWEQYF
>TRBJ1-4|-|TRBV7-2|TRBD1
TGTGCCAGCAGCGCCGGACAGGGGCAGGGAAAACTGTTTTTT
CASSAGQGQGKLFF
>TRBJ2-1|-|TRBV9|-
TGTGCCAGCAGCGTAGGTGGTCAGGGAATTTACAATGAGCAGTTCTTC
CASSVGGQGIYNEQFF
>TRBJ1-1|-|TRBV4-1|-
TGCGCCAGCAGCCACCGCGATTCGGGGGTGATTGCTGAAGCTTTCTTT
CASSHRDSGVIAEAFF
>TRBJ1-1|few|TRBV3-1/TRBV3-2|-
TGTGCCAGCAGTCGGCAGGGAGGCACTGAAGCTTTCTTT
CASSRQGGTEAFF
>TRBJ1-1|-|TRBV6-5|TRBD1
TGTGCCAGCAGTTACACAGGGGTGTTCGCTGAAGCTTTCTTT
CASSYTGVFAEAFF
>TRBJ1-2|once|TRBV6-1|-
TGTGCCAGCAGTGAATATCGGGATCTCGACTATGGCTACACCTTC
CASSEYRDLDYGYTF
>TRBJ2-1|once|TRBV29-1|TRBD1
TGCAGCGTTGGAAGGGACAGGGAATACAATGAGCAGTTCTTC
CSVGRDREYNEQFF
>TRBJ1-3|few|TRBV13|-
TGTGCCAGCAGCTTAGGTTTCGCGGGGGGAAACACCATATATTTT
CASSLGFAGGNTIYF
>TRBJ1-3|-|TRBV5-5|TRBD1
TGTGCCAGCAGCCGCAACAGGGGCCCTGGAAACACCATATATTTT
CASSRNRGPGNTIYF
>TRBJ1-1|-|TRBV5-4|-
TGTGCCAGCAGCTTCTGGGAGGCGAACACTGAAGCTTTCTTT
CASSFWEANTEAFF